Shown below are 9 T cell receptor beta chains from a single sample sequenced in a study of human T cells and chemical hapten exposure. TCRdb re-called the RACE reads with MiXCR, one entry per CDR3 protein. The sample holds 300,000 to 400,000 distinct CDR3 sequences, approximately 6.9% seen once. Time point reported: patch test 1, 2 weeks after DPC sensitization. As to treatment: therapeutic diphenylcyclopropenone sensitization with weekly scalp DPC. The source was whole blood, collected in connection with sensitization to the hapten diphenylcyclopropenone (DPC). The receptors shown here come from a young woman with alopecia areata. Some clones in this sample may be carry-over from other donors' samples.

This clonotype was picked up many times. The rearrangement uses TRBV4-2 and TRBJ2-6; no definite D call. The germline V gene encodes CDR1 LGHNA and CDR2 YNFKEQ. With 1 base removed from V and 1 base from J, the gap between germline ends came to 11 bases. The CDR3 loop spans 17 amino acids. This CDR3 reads CASSQGPGPSGANVLTF. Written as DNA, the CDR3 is TGTGCCAGCAGCCAAGGCCCAGGACCTTCTGGGGCCAACGTCCTGACTTTC.

For the CDR3, the DNA is TGCAGCGTTGACCGACCTACGAGTGAAGCTTTCTTT. Encoded protein: CSVDRPTSEAFF. The V gene is TRBV29-1, the J gene TRBJ1-1; no firm D call. Trimming removed 3 bases from V and 7 bases from J, with 12 bases in between. CDR1 is SQVTM and CDR2 is ANQGSEA in the germline V gene. CDR3 length: 12 amino acids.

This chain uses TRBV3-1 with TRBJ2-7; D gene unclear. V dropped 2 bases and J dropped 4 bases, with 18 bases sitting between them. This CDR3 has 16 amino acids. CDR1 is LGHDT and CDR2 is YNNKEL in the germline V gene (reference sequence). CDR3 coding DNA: TGTGCCAGCAGCCAAAAGACCCTAGGCGTGATTTACGAGCAGTACTTC. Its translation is CASSQKTLGVIYEQYF.

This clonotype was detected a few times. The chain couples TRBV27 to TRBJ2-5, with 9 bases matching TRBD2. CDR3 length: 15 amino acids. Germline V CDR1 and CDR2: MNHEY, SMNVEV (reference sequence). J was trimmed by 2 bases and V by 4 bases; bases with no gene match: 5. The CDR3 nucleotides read TGTGCCAGCAGTTCGGGACTAGCCCTTCAAGAGACCCAGTACTTC. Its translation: CASSSGLALQETQYF.

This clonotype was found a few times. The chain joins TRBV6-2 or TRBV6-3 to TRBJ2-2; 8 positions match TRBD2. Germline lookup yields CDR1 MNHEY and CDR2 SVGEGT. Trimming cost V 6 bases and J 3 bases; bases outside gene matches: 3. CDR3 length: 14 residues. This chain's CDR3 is CASRSSGDTGELFF. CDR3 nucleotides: TGTGCCAGCAGGAGTAGCGGGGACACCGGGGAGCTGTTTTTT.

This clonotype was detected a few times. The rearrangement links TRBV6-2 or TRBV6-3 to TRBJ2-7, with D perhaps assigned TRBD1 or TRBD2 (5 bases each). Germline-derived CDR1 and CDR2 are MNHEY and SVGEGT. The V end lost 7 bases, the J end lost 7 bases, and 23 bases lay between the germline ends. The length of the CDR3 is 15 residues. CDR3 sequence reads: CASIQNRDGALEQYF. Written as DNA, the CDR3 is TGTGCCAGCATCCAAAACCGGGACGGTGCTTTAGAGCAGTACTTC.

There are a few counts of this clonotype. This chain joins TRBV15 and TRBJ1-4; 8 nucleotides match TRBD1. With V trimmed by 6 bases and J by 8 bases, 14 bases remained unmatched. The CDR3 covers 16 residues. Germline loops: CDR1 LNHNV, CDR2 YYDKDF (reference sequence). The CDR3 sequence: CATSVREGTGGEKLFF. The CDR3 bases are TGTGCCACCAGTGTCCGGGAAGGGACAGGAGGGGAAAAACTGTTTTTT.

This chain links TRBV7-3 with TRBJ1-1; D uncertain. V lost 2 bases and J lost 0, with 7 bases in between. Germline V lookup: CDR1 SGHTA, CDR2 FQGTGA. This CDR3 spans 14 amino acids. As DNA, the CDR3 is TGTGCCAGCAGCTTAGTTCAGATGAACACTGAAGCTTTCTTT. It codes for CASSLVQMNTEAFF.

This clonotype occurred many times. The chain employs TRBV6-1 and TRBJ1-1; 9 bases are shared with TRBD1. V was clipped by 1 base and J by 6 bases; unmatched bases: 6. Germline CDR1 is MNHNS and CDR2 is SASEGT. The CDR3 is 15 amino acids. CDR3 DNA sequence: TGTGCCAGCAGTGAAGGCGGGACAGGGAGTTCTGAAGCTTTCTTT. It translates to CASSEGGTGSSEAFF.